This T cell receptor beta chain was profiled in a study of beta chain features in type 1 diabetes. Broader study findings: Type 1 diabetes patients had moderately but significantly shorter TCRB CDR3s in all four CD4+ subsets. More deletions and fewer insertions at VDJ junctions were found in patients with type 1 diabetes. Within the patient group, naive, central memory and Treg TCRB repertoires appeared more similar to each other than within healthy donors.

Details on this clone: Antigen unknown.

V was pared by 5 bases and J by 10 bases, with 5 bases of the junction left unmatched. This CDR3 spans 12 amino acids. CDR1 and CDR2 (germline): SGHVS, FQNEAQ. Each donor gave one heparinised blood draw averaging about 110 mL. The sequenced template was cDNA made from the entire isolated RNA. The table came from immunoSEQ multiplex PCR; TCRdb's copy has only in-frame clones and leaves some out. The sample consists of a few hundred thousand clones, 15% to 20% of them appearing once. V and J are TRBV7-8 and TRBJ2-1; the match to TRBD1 covers 7 bases. The TCR sequence derives from a young man with type 1 diabetes. Material for sequencing was naive CD4+ T cells from blood. The CDR3 DNA reads TGTGCCAGCAGCATGACAGGGCGCGAGCAGTTCTTC. The encoded protein is CASSMTGREQFF.